Each of the 20 T cell receptor beta chains below was sequenced from the same sample in a study of blood T cell repertoires in COVID-19. Libraries were prepared by immunoSEQ multiplex PCR; TCRdb keeps only in-frame clonotypes and omits some of them. The sample lists under 15,000 clones; around 90% were seen once. The material sequenced was peripheral blood. The receptors were sampled from a human donor in a cohort sampled during active COVID-19.

This clone was detected once. The V and J genes are TRBV7-2 and TRBJ1-5, with 11 bases matching TRBD1. The CDR3 runs 21 residues. Per germline, CDR1 SGHTA and CDR2 FQGNSA. The trim removed 0 bases at V and 0 bases at J, leaving 13 bases unmatched. The CDR3 nucleotides read TGTGCCAGCAGCTTAGCCCTATTCGGGACAGGGGGGGTTAATAGCAATCAGCCCCAGCATTTT. Translated, it gives CASSLALFGTGGVNSNQPQHF.

This clone was counted once. The chain uses TRBV28 and TRBJ2-7, with 7 bases identical to TRBD2. V lost 6 bases and J lost 2; bases outside the gene matches: 4. The CDR3 extends over 13 amino acids. In germline, CDR1 is MDHEN, CDR2 SYDVKM. The CDR3 nucleotides read TGTGCCAGCAGGGGGAGGGTCCCCTACGAGCAGTACTTC. Residues: CASRGRVPYEQYF.

The V gene is TRBV7-3, the J gene TRBJ1-6; 10 bases map to TRBD1. The CDR3 is 14 residues long. Germline V gives CDR1 SGHTA, CDR2 FQGTGA. V lost 4 bases, J lost 7 bases, and 1 base stayed unmatched. CDR3 coding DNA: TGTGCCAGCAGCTCGGACAGGGGGAATTCACCCCTCCACTTT. Residues: CASSSDRGNSPLHF.

V usage is TRBV5-1 and J usage is TRBJ2-2; no clear D gene. The CDR3 runs 15 residues. Germline V lookup: CDR1 SGHRS, CDR2 YFSETQ. V was cut by 2 bases and J by 3 bases, with 11 bases left in between. The CDR3 DNA reads TGCGCCAGCAGCTTCACTTCTGGTCACACCGGGGAGCTGTTTTTT. Protein product: CASSFTSGHTGELFF.

The V call is TRBV30, the J call TRBJ2-3; 8 bases map to TRBD2. This CDR3 has 14 amino acids. V was pared by 2 bases and J by 1 base, with 2 bases of the junction left unmatched. Germline CDR1 is GTSNPN and CDR2 is SVGIG (reference sequence). CDR3 DNA: TGTGCCTGGAGTTCCGGGGGGGGCACAGATACGCAGTATTTT. This codes for CAWSSGGGTDTQYF.

In this sample, this clone turned up a few times. The rearrangement joins TRBV3-1 (or the pseudogene TRBV3-2) to TRBJ1-1; no clear D. In germline, CDR1 is LGHDT, CDR2 YNNKEL (reference sequence). V was trimmed by 3 bases and J by 2 bases, leaving 4 bases between them. The CDR3 runs to 12 residues. The CDR3 nucleotides read TGTGCCAGCAGCCAGTATAACACTGAAGCTTTCTTT. Its translation: CASSQYNTEAFF.

V is TRBV19 and J is TRBJ2-2; 8 nucleotides align to TRBD2. Per germline, CDR1 LNHDA and CDR2 SQIVND (reference sequence). The CDR3 loop spans 15 amino acids. Losses at the gene ends were 6 bases for V and 5 bases for J; bases not matched to a gene: 8. The chain's CDR3 is CASRGPGGRTGELFF. The CDR3 DNA sequence: TGTGCCAGTAGAGGACCGGGGGGGCGGACCGGGGAGCTGTTTTTT. The whole variable domain, filled in from reference TRBV19 and TRBJ2-2, reads DGGITQSPKYLFRKEGQNVTLSCEQNLNHDAMYWYRQDPGQGLRLIYYSQIVNDFQKGDIAEGYSVSREKKESFPLTVTSAQKNPTAFYLCASRGPGGRTGELFFGEGSRLTVL.

This clone was counted a single time. The V gene is TRBV27, the J gene TRBJ2-1; 10 bases line up with TRBD2. The CDR3 contains 17 residues. The germline V gene encodes CDR1 MNHEY and CDR2 SMNVEV (reference sequence). V dropped 3 bases and J dropped 7; count of bases not matched to a gene: 12. CDR3 DNA sequence: TGTGCCAGCAGTTTGGGGTATAGGGCTAGCGGGAGTAATGAGCAGTTCTTC. It encodes CASSLGYRASGSNEQFF.

The chain employs TRBV2 and TRBJ2-2; 8 bases agree with TRBD2. From germline, CDR1 is SNHLY and CDR2 FYNNEI. With V trimmed by 2 bases and J by 4 bases, 9 bases remained unmatched. The CDR3 runs 17 residues. The CDR3 coding sequence is TGTGCCAGCAGTGAACCAAAAGGTCTAGCGGGCACCGGGGAGCTGTTTTTT. Protein sequence: CASSEPKGLAGTGELFF. Combining the CDR3 with reference TRBV2 and TRBJ2-2 gives the whole variable domain EPEVTQTPSHQVTQMGQEVILRCVPISNHLYFYWYRQILGQKVEFLVSFYNNEISEKSEIFDDQFSVERPDGSNFTLKIRSTKLEDSAMYFCASSEPKGLAGTGELFFGEGSRLTVL.

The chain links TRBV19 to TRBJ2-1, with 7 bases lining up with TRBD1. The CDR3 is 13 residues long. Trimming cost V 7 bases and J 4 bases; bases outside gene matches: 4. Per the germline V gene, CDR1 is LNHDA and CDR2 is SQIVND (reference sequence). CDR3 sequence reads: CASMGTAYNEQFF. The CDR3 region has the DNA TGTGCCAGTATGGGGACAGCGTACAATGAGCAGTTCTTC. Supplemented by reference TRBV19 and TRBJ2-1, the full variable domain reads DGGITQSPKYLFRKEGQNVTLSCEQNLNHDAMYWYRQDPGQGLRLIYYSQIVNDFQKGDIAEGYSVSREKKESFPLTVTSAQKNPTAFYLCASMGTAYNEQFFGPGTRLTVL.

This chain uses TRBV29-1 with TRBJ2-1; 14 nucleotides match TRBD2. Germline assignment: CDR1 SQVTM and CDR2 ANQGSEA. The CDR3 length is 14 residues. J was trimmed by 8 bases and V by 7 bases; bases with no gene match: 7. The CDR3 spells CSAQRLAGGYEQFF. The CDR3 coding sequence is TGCAGCGCCCAGAGACTAGCGGGGGGGTATGAGCAGTTCTTC.

The chain employs TRBV28 and TRBJ2-3; 11 positions agree with TRBD1. CDR3 length equals 22 residues. In germline, CDR1 is MDHEN, CDR2 SYDVKM. The junction had 20 bases not matched to a gene; V was cut back by 2 bases and J by 1 base. The CDR3 sequence is CASSLLSIPGQGGFRGTDTQYF. CDR3 sequence (DNA): TGTGCCAGCAGTTTACTCTCGATACCGGGACAGGGGGGTTTTCGTGGCACAGATACGCAGTATTTT.

This chain connects TRBV3-1 (or the pseudogene TRBV3-2) to TRBJ2-7; 14 positions match TRBD2. CDR3 length equals 17 residues. The ends lost 4 bases at V and 3 bases at J; junction bases unmatched: 8. From germline, CDR1 is LGHDT and CDR2 YNNKEL (reference sequence). The CDR3 coding sequence is TGTGCCAGCAGCCTGGCCGGGACTAGCGGGAGCCTCTACGAGCAGTACTTC. Translation gives CASSLAGTSGSLYEQYF.

The chain has TRBV30 and TRBJ2-2, with D maybe TRBD1 (5 bases). Trimming took off 2 bases at V and 7 bases at J, with 17 bases between the two ends. CDR3 length: 15 residues. Germline values: CDR1 GTSNPN, CDR2 SVGIG (reference sequence). CDR3 protein: CAWSSRAGLSGELFF. CDR3 sequence (DNA): TGTGCCTGGAGTTCCCGGGCAGGGTTGAGCGGGGAGCTGTTTTTT.

Comment on this clone: Germline and junction disagree at one end, which may indicate a read error. The chain recombines TRBV5-1 with TRBJ2-5, with 9 bases that match TRBD2. Germline values: CDR1 SGHRS, CDR2 YFSETQ. The CDR3 runs 14 residues. This chain's CDR3 is CARSGRGGLETQYF. The CDR3 DNA reads TGCGCCCGCAGCGGGCGGGGGGGCCTAGAGACCCAGTACTTC.

This chain connects TRBV4-2 to TRBJ1-1; 7 nucleotides align to TRBD1. The V and J ends lost 1 base and 1 base, in that order; junction bases with no gene match: 0. The V gene's germline CDR1 is LGHNA and CDR2 YNFKEQ. The CDR3 spans 14 residues. The CDR3 spells CASSQGDRNTEAFF. CDR3 nucleotide sequence: TGTGCCAGCAGCCAAGGGGACAGGAACACTGAAGCTTTCTTT.

The J gene is TRBJ2-3, the V gene TRBV30; 11 bases are a match to TRBD2. CDR3 length: 15 residues. V shed 3 bases and J 6 bases; nucleotides not matched to a gene: 8. The germline CDR1 and CDR2 sequences are GTSNPN and SVGIG (reference sequence). This CDR3 reads CAWSVTSGSWDTQYF. Written as DNA, the CDR3 is TGTGCCTGGAGCGTTACTAGCGGGAGCTGGGATACGCAGTATTTT.

The genes are TRBV9 and TRBJ2-5; 13 bases are shared with TRBD2. The length of the CDR3 is 16 residues. V shed 0 bases, J shed 4 bases, and the junction held 3 bases outside the gene matches. Germline V gene sequence: CDR1 SGDLS, CDR2 YYNGEE. The CDR3 DNA sequence: TGTGCCAGCAGCGTAGGGACTAGCGGGGGTGGAGAGACCCAGTACTTC. Residues: CASSVGTSGGGETQYF.

The rearrangement links TRBV12-5 to TRBJ1-2; 7 nucleotides align to TRBD1. Germline V gene lookup returns CDR1 LGHNT and CDR2 FRNRAP. The V gene end was trimmed by 1 base and the J gene end by 7 bases; junction bases not matched to a gene: 3. There are 13 residues in the CDR3. DNA for the CDR3: TGTGCTAGTGGTTTGGAGACAGGGTTTGGCTACACCTTC. It translates to CASGLETGFGYTF.

This clone is a singleton in its sample. The chain combines TRBV6-6 with TRBJ1-1, with unresolved D. Trimming cost V 0 bases and J 5 bases, with 10 bases left between them. Looked up from germline, CDR1 is MNHNY and CDR2 is SVGAGI (reference sequence). This CDR3 is 14 amino acids long. CDR3 coding DNA: TGTGCCAGCAGTTACTCGAGCGGGAAGACTGAAGCTTTCTTT. Its protein product is CASSYSSGKTEAFF.